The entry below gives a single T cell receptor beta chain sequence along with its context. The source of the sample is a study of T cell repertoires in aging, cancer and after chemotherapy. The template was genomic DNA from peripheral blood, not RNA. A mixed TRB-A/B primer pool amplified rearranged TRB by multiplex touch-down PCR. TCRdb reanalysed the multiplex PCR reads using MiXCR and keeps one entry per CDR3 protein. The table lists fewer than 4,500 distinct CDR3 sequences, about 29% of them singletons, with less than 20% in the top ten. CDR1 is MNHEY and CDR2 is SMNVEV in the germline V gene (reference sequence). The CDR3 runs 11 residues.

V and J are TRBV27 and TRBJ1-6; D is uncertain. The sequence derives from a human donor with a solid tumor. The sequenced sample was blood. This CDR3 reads CVSGSNSPLHF. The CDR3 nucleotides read TGTGTTAGCGGTTCGAATTCACCCCTCCACTTT.